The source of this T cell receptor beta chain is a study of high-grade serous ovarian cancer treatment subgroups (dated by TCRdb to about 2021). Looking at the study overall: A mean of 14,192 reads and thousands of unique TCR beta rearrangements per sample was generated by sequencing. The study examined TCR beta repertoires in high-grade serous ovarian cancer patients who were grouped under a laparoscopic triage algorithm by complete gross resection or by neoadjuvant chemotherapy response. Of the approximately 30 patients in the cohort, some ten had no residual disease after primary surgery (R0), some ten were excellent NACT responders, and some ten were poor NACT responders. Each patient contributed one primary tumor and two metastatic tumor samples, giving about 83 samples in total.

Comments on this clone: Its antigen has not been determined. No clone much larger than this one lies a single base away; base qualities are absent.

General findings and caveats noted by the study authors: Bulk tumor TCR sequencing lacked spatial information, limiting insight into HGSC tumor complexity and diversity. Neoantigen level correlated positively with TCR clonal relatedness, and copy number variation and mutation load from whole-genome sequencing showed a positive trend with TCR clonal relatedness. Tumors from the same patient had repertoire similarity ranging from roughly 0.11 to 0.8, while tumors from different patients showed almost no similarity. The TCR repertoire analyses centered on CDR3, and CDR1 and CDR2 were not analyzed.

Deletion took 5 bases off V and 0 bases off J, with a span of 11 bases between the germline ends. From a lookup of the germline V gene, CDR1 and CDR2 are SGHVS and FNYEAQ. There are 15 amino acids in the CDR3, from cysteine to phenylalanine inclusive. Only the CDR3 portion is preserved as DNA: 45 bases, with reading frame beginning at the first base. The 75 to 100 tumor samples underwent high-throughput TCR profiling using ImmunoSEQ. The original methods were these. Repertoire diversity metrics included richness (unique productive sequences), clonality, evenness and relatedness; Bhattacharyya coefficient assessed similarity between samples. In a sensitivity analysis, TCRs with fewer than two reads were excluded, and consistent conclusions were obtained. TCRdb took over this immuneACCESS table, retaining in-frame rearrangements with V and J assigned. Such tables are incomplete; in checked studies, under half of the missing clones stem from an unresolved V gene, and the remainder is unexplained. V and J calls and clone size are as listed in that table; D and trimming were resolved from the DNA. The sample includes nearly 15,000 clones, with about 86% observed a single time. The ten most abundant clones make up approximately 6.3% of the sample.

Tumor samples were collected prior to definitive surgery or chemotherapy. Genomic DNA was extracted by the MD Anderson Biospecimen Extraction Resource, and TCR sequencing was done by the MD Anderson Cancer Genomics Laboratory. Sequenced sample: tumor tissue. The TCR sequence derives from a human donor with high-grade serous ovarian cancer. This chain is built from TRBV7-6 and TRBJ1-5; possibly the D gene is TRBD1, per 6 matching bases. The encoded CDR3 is CASSPTGYSNQPQHF. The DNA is TGTGCCAGCAGCCCGACAGGTTATAGCAATCAGCCCCAGCATTTT.